This T cell receptor beta chain appears in the sequencing data of a study of cytomegalovirus exposure and HLA in healthy donors. Study-wide results and caveats: Previous analysis showed most TCR beta V segments were productive about 90% or about 30% of the time. It was likely that a cluster of highly shared sequence variants was a sequencing artifact. In vitro checks showed that a few CMV-associated chains really do target CMV antigens. In a later analysis, productive TCRs from donors in an Asian-associated ancestry cluster reportedly carried fewer N-insertions than the cohort mean.

Details on this clone: Its cognate antigen is unknown.

Primers: 60 Vbeta forward and 13 Jbeta reverse. Sequencing used immunoSEQ multiplex PCR; TCRdb keeps in-frame clones, though not all of them. The table shows around 100,000 clones, with around 84% occurring only once. This TCR derives from a man under 40 in good health and CMV-seropositive. The sample taken for sequencing was PBMCs.

As DNA, the CDR3 is TGTGCCAGCAGCTTATATCCTTCTCTCTCCTACAATGAGCAGTTCTTC. Translated, it gives CASSLYPSLSYNEQFF. This sequence joins TRBV7-3 and TRBJ2-1, with D unresolved. Germline lookup yields CDR1 SGHTA and CDR2 FQGTGA. The length of the CDR3 is 16 residues. The V end was cut by 2 bases, the J end by 0 bases, with 11 bases between.